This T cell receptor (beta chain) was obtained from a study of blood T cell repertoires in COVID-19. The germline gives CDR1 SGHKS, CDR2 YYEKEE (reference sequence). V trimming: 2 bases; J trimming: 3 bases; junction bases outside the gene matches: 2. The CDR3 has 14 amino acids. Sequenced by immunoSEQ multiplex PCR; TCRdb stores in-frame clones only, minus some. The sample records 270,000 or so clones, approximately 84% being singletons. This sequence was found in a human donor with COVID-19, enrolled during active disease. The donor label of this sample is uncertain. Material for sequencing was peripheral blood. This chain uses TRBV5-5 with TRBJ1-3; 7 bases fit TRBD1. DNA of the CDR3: TGTGCCAGCAGCTTCGACAGGGATGGAAACACCATATATTTT. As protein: CASSFDRDGNTIYF.